The 23 T cell receptor beta chains given below trace back to one sample, sequenced in a study of CD8+ T cells in alopecia areata. Treatment noted: oral pan-JAK inhibitor, 5-10 mg twice daily. RNA extraction was followed by reverse transcription into cDNA, which acted as the sequencing template. Profiled with immunoSEQ multiplex PCR; TCRdb holds only in-frame clones, not every one. The sample carries about 120,000 clones, 53% recorded once. The sample was CD4+ T cells sorted from blood, taken at week 4, from a patient treated with tofacitinib. These receptor sequences come from a human donor with alopecia areata.

The rearrangement joins TRBV5-1 to TRBJ1-1, with TRBD1 matching over 9 bases. This CDR3 is 16 amino acids long. The J segment lost 8 bases and the V segment lost 4 bases, leaving 15 bases of the junction unmatched. Germline V lookup: CDR1 SGHRS, CDR2 YFSETQ. In nucleotides, the CDR3 is TGCGCCAGCAGCAGTACAGGGGGCGCGGGGGCACGCGAAGCTTTCTTT. Translation: CASSSTGGAGAREAFF.

The CDR3 coding sequence is TGTGCCTGGAGTAGGGAAGGGCACCAGCCCCAGCATTTT. Protein sequence: CAWSREGHQPQHF. The chain uses TRBV30 and TRBJ1-5, with D unresolved. Trimming removed 2 bases from V and 7 bases from J, with 12 bases in between. CDR1 is GTSNPN and CDR2 is SVGIG in the germline V gene (reference sequence). This CDR3 has 13 amino acids.

This clone was detected a few times. This chain joins TRBV5-6 and TRBJ2-3; a weak D match, TRBD2 (5 bases). The germline V and J ends were trimmed by 7 bases and 2 bases, with 11 bases remaining between them. This CDR3 has 13 amino acids. CDR1 and CDR2 (germline): SGHDT, YYEEEE. CDR3 residues: CASQRPPTDTQYF. DNA of the CDR3: TGTGCCAGCCAGCGGCCACCCACAGATACGCAGTATTTT.

In this sample, this clone turned up a few times. The chain recombines TRBV29-1 with TRBJ2-1; D is undetermined. CDR1 and CDR2 from the germline V gene are SQVTM and ANQGSEA. With 6 bases removed from V and 0 bases from J, the gap between germline ends came to 9 bases. This CDR3 has 13 amino acids. The CDR3 nucleotides are TGCAGCGTACCCCGACTCTCCTACAATGAGCAGTTCTTC. Its translation: CSVPRLSYNEQFF.

This sequence joins TRBV30 and TRBJ1-2; D is possibly TRBD1 (6 bases). The CDR3 contains 12 residues. Germline V gene sequence: CDR1 GTSNPN, CDR2 SVGIG (reference sequence). The V and J ends lost 4 bases and 3 bases respectively, with 9 bases between them. In nucleotides, the CDR3 is TGTGCCTGGACAACAGGGTACTATGGCTACACCTTC. This sequence encodes CAWTTGYYGYTF.

The gene calls are TRBV11-2 and TRBJ2-6; a possible D gene is TRBD2 (6 bases). Germline V gene lookup returns CDR1 SGHAT and CDR2 FQNNGV. The CDR3 runs to 16 residues. Deletions cut 2 bases from V and 3 bases from J, with 11 bases between. The CDR3 sequence: CASSLNLGGGANVLTF. Written as DNA, the CDR3 is TGTGCCAGCAGCTTAAATTTGGGAGGTGGGGCCAACGTCCTGACTTTC.

The chain uses TRBV19 and TRBJ2-3; 11 bases line up with TRBD2. Germline V gives CDR1 LNHDA, CDR2 SQIVND (reference sequence). V dropped 3 bases and J dropped 4; count of bases not matched to a gene: 6. There are 16 residues in the CDR3. CDR3 sequence (DNA): TGTGCCAGTAGTATGCGGACTAGCGGGTTACCAGATACGCAGTATTTT. It is translated as CASSMRTSGLPDTQYF.

V usage is TRBV30 and J usage is TRBJ2-7, with 9 bases that match TRBD1. The CDR3 covers 12 residues. Unmatched junction bases numbered 2, after V lost 5 bases and J lost 3 bases. Germline CDR1 GTSNPN, CDR2 SVGIG (reference sequence). This CDR3 is CAWQGQGYEQYF. The CDR3 DNA is TGTGCCTGGCAGGGACAGGGCTACGAGCAGTACTTC.

This rearrangement joins TRBV6-5 to TRBJ2-7, with D perhaps TRBD2 (6 bases). The CDR3 is 14 amino acids. Germline V gene data show CDR1 as MNHEY and CDR2 as SVGAGI. V lost 8 bases, J lost 0 bases, and 14 bases lay in between. The CDR3 is CASSSPGVSYEQYF. In nucleotides, the CDR3 is TGTGCCAGCTCCTCTCCGGGAGTCTCCTACGAGCAGTACTTC.

With regard to this clone: The sample carries other DNA sequences with the same CDR3. The chain combines TRBV5-1 with TRBJ2-5, with a possible D match to TRBD1 (5 bases). Trimming pared 0 bases from V and 3 bases from J, leaving 6 bases between. The CDR3 consists of 13 residues. Germline V gene sequence: CDR1 SGHRS, CDR2 YFSETQ. In DNA form, the CDR3 reads TGCGCCAGCAGCTTGGGCAGGGAAGAGACCCAGTACTTC. Amino acids: CASSLGREETQYF.

The chain couples TRBV29-1 to TRBJ2-3, with TRBD2 identical over 7 bases. The CDR3 loop spans 13 amino acids. Germline values: CDR1 SQVTM, CDR2 ANQGSEA. The V segment lost 6 bases and the J segment 1 base; nucleotides outside the gene matches: 4. The CDR3 here is CSVAGRGTDTQYF. In DNA form, the CDR3 reads TGCAGCGTGGCGGGGAGGGGCACAGATACGCAGTATTTT.

V gene TRBV30 combines with J gene TRBJ1-2, with D possibly matching TRBD1 (5 bases). V dropped 3 bases and J dropped 4 bases, with 12 bases sitting between them. This CDR3 has 13 amino acids. Germline-derived CDR1 and CDR2 are GTSNPN and SVGIG (reference sequence). The CDR3 here is CAWSAQEAYGYTF. As DNA, the CDR3 is TGTGCCTGGAGCGCACAGGAGGCCTATGGCTACACCTTC.

J is TRBJ1-6 and V is TRBV15, with D hard to call. From germline, CDR1 is LNHNV and CDR2 YYDKDF (reference sequence). Trimming removed 0 bases from V and 10 bases from J, with 10 bases in between. The CDR3 loop spans 14 amino acids. DNA of the CDR3: TGTGCCACCAGCAGAGATTCCCAGGAATCACCCCTCCACTTT. It codes for CATSRDSQESPLHF.

About this clone itself: At the DNA level, this CDR3 is encoded by other sequences in the same sample as well. The chain combines TRBV29-1 with TRBJ2-7; D not resolved. Trimming took 0 bases from V and 3 from J, leaving 6 bases between them. In germline, CDR1 is SQVTM, CDR2 ANQGSEA. CDR3 size: 12 residues. In nucleotides, the CDR3 is TGCAGCGTTGAAGATCGTGGCTACGAGCAGTACTTC. Its translation: CSVEDRGYEQYF.

V is TRBV6-1 and J is TRBJ2-7; 9 nucleotides align to TRBD1. V trimming: 6 bases; J trimming: 11 bases; junction bases outside the gene matches: 5. Looked up from germline, CDR1 is MNHNS and CDR2 is SASEGT. The CDR3 is 11 amino acids. The CDR3 here is CASRSRDREYF. Here the CDR3 DNA reads TGTGCCAGCAGGAGCCGGGACAGGGAGTACTTC.

The J gene is TRBJ1-4, the V gene TRBV27, with 11 bases matching TRBD1. With V trimmed by 4 bases and J by 9 bases, 4 bases remained unmatched. The CDR3 is made up of 14 amino acids. Germline-derived CDR1 and CDR2 are MNHEY and SMNVEV (reference sequence). The CDR3 DNA reads as TGTGCCAGCAGTTACCGGACAGGGGGCCAAAAACTGTTTTTT. This gives the protein CASSYRTGGQKLFF.

The chain carries TRBV29-1 and TRBJ2-7; 9 bases agree with TRBD1. The CDR3 spans 14 residues. V shed 6 bases, J shed 6 bases, and the junction held 12 bases outside the gene matches. Germline lookup yields CDR1 SQVTM and CDR2 ANQGSEA. The CDR3 sequence is CSVREQGAFGEQYF. CDR3 coding DNA: TGCAGCGTGCGCGAACAGGGGGCGTTCGGCGAGCAGTACTTC.

The CDR3 nucleotides are TGTGCCAGCAGCCTAACGATGGAGACCCAGTACTTC. Encoded protein: CASSLTMETQYF. This chain connects TRBV11-3 to TRBJ2-5; the D is unclear. This CDR3 has 12 amino acids. Trimming pared 5 bases from V and 5 bases from J, leaving 9 bases between. CDR1 and CDR2 from the germline V gene are SGHNT and YENEEA.

The J gene is TRBJ2-7, the V gene TRBV29-1, with D unclear. CDR1 is SQVTM, CDR2 ANQGSEA, per germline. The germline V and J ends were trimmed by 5 bases and 5 bases, with 19 bases remaining between them. The CDR3 spans 14 residues. The CDR3 region has the DNA TGCAGCGTTAAAGGATTGCAAGGTGGCCACGAGCAGTACTTC. Its translation: CSVKGLQGGHEQYF.

This chain uses TRBV5-6 with TRBJ2-2; D call uncertain. The CDR3 contains 12 residues. V lost 1 base and J lost 6, with 4 bases in between. Germline V lookup: CDR1 SGHDT, CDR2 YYEEEE. In DNA form, the CDR3 reads TGTGCCAGCAGCTTGCTCCCCGGGGAGCTGTTTTTT. Translating gives CASSLLPGELFF.

The chain couples TRBV5-1 to TRBJ1-3, with D hard to call. V was cut by 0 bases and J by 0 bases, with 13 bases left in between. Germline V CDR1 and CDR2: SGHRS, YFSETQ. This CDR3 comprises 17 residues. The CDR3 bases are TGCGCCAGCAGCTTGGCCGCAGCGGCTAGCTCTGGAAACACCATATATTTT. It codes for CASSLAAAASSGNTIYF.

This clone was counted a few times. The V gene is TRBV29-1, the J gene TRBJ2-5; 15 nucleotides match TRBD2. Germline CDR1 reads SQVTM; CDR2 reads ANQGSEA. The trim removed 6 bases at V and 4 bases at J, leaving 3 bases unmatched. This CDR3 has 14 residues. CDR3 amino acids: CSVRTSGRGETQYF. CDR3 DNA: TGCAGCGTCCGGACTAGCGGGAGGGGAGAGACCCAGTACTTC.

This clone appeared a few times. This chain connects TRBV10-3 to TRBJ2-7, with D maybe TRBD2 (6 bases). Trimming removed 6 bases from V and 0 bases from J, with 12 bases in between. CDR3 size: 14 residues. CDR1 and CDR2 (germline): ENHRY, SYGVKD. The CDR3 DNA sequence: TGTGCCATCAGCGGAGGGGTTAGCTCCTACGAGCAGTACTTC. Its protein is CAISGGVSSYEQYF.